This TCR beta chain was identified in a study of siplizumab effects on memory and regulatory T cells. Findings of the study overall: Memory cells seemed less diverse than naive T cells, which also seemed major contributors to the alloresponse. Unstimulated subsets captured only a minor fraction of alloreactive clones.

Details on this clone: Antigen specificity is unknown.

Each sample contributed some 96,000 TCR templates to the assay. The protocol was immunoSEQ multiplex PCR, while the TCRdb copy is restricted to in-frame clones and leaves out a portion. The table records about 120,000 clones, 93% of them present only once. J was trimmed by 5 bases and V by 7 bases; bases with no gene match: 8. The CDR3 sequence is 14 residues long. CDR1 and CDR2 (germline): MNHEY, SVGAGI. This clonotype originated in a human donor in good health. The rearrangement uses TRBV6-5 and TRBJ2-5, with 9 bases that match TRBD1. Sequencing used non-Treg CD4+ T cells sorted from blood. The DNA of the CDR3 is TGTGCCAGCACAGGACAGGGGATGTTGGAGACCCAGTACTTC. Translated, it gives CASTGQGMLETQYF.